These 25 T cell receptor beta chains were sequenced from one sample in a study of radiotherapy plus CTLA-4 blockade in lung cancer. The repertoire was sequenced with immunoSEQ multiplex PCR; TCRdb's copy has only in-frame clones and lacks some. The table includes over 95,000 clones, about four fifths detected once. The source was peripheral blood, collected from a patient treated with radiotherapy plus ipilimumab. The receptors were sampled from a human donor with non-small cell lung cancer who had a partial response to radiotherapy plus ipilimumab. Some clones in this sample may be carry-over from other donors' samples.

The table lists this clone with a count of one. This CDR3 reads CASSYYNSPLHF. CDR3 DNA: TGTGCCAGCAGCTACTATAATTCACCCCTCCACTTT. This chain connects TRBV27 to TRBJ1-6, with unresolved D. V was pared by 6 bases and J by 3 bases, with 3 bases between. The CDR3 totals 12 residues. The V gene's germline CDR1 is MNHEY and CDR2 SMNVEV (reference sequence).

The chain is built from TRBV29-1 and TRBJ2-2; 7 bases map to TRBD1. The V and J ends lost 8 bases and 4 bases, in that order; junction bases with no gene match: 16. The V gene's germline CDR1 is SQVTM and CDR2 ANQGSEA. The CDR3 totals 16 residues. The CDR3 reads CSPPCRGQSSTGELFF. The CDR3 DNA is TGCAGCCCCCCCTGTAGGGGGCAGAGTAGCACCGGGGAGCTGTTTTTT.

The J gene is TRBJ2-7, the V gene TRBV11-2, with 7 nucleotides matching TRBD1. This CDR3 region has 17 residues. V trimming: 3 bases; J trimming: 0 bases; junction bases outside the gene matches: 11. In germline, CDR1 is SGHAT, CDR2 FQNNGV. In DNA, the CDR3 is TGTGCCAGCAGCTTTAGGGACAGCTTAACCCTCTCCTACGAGCAGTACTTC. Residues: CASSFRDSLTLSYEQYF.

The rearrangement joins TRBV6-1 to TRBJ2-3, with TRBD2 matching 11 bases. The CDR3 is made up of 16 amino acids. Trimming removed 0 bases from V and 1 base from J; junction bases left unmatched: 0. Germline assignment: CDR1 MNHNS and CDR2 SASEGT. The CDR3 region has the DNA TGTGCCAGCAGTGAAGCGGGACTAGCGGGCACAGATACGCAGTATTTT. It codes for CASSEAGLAGTDTQYF.

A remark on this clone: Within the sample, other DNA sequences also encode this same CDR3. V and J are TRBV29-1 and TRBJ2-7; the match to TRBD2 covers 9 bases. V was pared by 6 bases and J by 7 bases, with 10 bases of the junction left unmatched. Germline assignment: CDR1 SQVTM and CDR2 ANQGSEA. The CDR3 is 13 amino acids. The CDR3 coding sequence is TGCAGCGTCGGGGTAGCGGGAGATGGAGAGCAGTACTTC. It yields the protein CSVGVAGDGEQYF.

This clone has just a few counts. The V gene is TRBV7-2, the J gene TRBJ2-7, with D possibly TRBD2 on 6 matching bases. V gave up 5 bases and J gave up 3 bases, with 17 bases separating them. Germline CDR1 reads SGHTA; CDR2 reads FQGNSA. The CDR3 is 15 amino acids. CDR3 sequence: CASSLELGGNYEQYF. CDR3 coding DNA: TGTGCCAGCAGCCTCGAGTTGGGGGGAAACTACGAGCAGTACTTC.

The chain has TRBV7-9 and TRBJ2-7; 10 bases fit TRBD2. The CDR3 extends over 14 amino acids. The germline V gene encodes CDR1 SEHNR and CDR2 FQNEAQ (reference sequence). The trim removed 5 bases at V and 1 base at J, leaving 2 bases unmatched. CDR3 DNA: TGTGCCAGCAGCGAGCGGGGGGGATCCTACGAGCAGTACTTC. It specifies CASSERGGSYEQYF.

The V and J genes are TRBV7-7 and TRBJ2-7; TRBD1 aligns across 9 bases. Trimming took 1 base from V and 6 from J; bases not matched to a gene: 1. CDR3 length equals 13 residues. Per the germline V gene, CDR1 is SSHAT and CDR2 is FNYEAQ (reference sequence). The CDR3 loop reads CASSLDRGREQYF. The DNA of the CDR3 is TGTGCCAGCAGCTTAGACAGGGGGCGCGAGCAGTACTTC.

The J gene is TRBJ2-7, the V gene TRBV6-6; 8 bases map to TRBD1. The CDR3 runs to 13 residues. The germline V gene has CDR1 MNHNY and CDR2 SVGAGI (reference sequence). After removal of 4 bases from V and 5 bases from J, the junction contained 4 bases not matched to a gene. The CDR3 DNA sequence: TGTGCCAGCAGTTCCCCGGGACAGGACGAGCAGTACTTC. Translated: CASSSPGQDEQYF.

CDR3 protein: CASSLGVVAGGDEQFF. CDR3 DNA sequence: TGTGCCAGCAGCTTGGGCGTCGTAGCGGGAGGCGATGAGCAGTTCTTC. V gene TRBV5-8 combines with J gene TRBJ2-1; 10 bases align to TRBD2. Germline CDR1 reads SGHTS; CDR2 reads YDEGEE. CDR3 length equals 16 residues. With V trimmed by 0 bases and J by 8 bases, 8 bases remained unmatched.

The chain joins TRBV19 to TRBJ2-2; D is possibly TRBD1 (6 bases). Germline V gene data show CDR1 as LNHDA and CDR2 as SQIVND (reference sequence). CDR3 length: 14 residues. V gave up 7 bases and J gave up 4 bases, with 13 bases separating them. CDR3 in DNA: TGTGCCAGTACCAGCAGGGGTGGCACCGGGGAGCTGTTTTTT. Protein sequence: CASTSRGGTGELFF.

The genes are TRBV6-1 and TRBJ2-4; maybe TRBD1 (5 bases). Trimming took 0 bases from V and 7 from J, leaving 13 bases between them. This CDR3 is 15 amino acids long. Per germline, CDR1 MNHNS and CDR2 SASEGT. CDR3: CASSEAGQDGNIQYF. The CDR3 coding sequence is TGTGCCAGCAGTGAAGCGGGGCAGGACGGGAACATTCAGTACTTC.

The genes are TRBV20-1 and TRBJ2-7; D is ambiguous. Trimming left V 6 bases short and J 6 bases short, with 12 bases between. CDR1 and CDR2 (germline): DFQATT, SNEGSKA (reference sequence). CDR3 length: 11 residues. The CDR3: CSALSAFEQYF. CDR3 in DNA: TGCAGTGCACTCTCCGCCTTCGAGCAGTACTTC.

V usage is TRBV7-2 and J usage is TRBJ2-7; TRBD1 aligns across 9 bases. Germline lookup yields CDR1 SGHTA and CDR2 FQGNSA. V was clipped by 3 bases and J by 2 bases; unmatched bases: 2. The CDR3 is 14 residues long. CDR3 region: CASSFGQGPYEQYF. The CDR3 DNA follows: TGTGCCAGCAGCTTCGGACAGGGGCCCTACGAGCAGTACTTC.

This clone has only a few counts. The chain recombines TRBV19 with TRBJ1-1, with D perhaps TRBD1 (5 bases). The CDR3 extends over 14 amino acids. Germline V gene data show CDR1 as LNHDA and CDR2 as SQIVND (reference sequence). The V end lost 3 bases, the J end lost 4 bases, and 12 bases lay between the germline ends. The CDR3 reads CASSMGGGSTEAFF. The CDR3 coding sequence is TGTGCCAGTAGTATGGGGGGAGGTAGCACTGAAGCTTTCTTT.

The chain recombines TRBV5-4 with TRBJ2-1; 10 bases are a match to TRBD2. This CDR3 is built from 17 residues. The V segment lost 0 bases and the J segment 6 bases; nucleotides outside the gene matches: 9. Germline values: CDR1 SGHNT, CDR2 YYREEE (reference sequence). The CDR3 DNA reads TGTGCCAGCAGCTTGGCGCTTGCTAGCGGGAGAATCAATGAGCAGTTCTTC. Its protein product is CASSLALASGRINEQFF.

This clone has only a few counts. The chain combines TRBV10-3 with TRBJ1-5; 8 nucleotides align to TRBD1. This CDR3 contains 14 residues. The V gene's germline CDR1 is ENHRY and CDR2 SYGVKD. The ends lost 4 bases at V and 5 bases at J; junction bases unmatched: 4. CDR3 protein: CAISVAGGDQPQHF. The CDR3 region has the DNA TGTGCCATCAGTGTAGCAGGGGGCGATCAGCCCCAGCATTTT.

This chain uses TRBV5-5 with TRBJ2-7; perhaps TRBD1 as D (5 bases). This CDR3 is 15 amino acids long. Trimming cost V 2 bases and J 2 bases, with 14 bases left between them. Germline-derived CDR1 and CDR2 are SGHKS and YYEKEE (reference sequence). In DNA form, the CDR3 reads TGTGCCAGCAGCTTTAGGGGCGACCCCACCTACGAGCAGTACTTC. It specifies CASSFRGDPTYEQYF. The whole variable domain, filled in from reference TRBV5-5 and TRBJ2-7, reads DAGVTQSPTHLIKTRGQQVTLRCSPISGHKSVSWYQQVLGQGPQFIFQYYEKEERGRGNFPDRFSARQFPNYSSELNVNALLLGDSALYLCASSFRGDPTYEQYFGPGTRLTVT.

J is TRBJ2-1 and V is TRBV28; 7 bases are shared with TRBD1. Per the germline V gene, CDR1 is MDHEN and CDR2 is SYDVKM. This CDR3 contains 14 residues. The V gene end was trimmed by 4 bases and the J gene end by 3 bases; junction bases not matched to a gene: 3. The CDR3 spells CASSSGTDYNEQFF. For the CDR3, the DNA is TGTGCCAGCAGTTCCGGGACAGACTACAATGAGCAGTTCTTC.

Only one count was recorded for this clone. CDR3 coding DNA: TGTGCCAGCAGCTTAGGACTAGACTATGGCTACACCTTC. This sequence encodes CASSLGLDYGYTF. This sequence joins TRBV11-3 and TRBJ1-2; unclear D gene. The CDR3 is made up of 13 amino acids. With 1 base removed from V and 3 bases from J, the gap between germline ends came to 6 bases. From germline, CDR1 is SGHNT and CDR2 YENEEA.

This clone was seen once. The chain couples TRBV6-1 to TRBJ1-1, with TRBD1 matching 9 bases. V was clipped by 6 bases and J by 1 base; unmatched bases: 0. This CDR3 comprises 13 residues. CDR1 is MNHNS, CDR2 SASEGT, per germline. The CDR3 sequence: CASRDRGNTEAFF. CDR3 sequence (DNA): TGTGCCAGCAGGGACAGGGGGAACACTGAAGCTTTCTTT.

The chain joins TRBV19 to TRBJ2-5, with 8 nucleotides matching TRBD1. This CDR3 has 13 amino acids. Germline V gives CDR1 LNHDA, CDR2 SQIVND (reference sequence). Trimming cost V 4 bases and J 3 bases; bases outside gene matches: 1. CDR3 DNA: TGTGCCAGTAGTAGGGGACAGGAAGAGACCCAGTACTTC. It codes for CASSRGQEETQYF.

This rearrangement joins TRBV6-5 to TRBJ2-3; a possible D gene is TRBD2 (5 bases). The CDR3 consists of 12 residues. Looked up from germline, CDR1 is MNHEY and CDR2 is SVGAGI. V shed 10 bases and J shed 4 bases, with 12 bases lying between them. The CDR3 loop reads CATLRAADTQYF. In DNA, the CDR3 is TGTGCCACCTTGAGAGCGGCAGATACGCAGTATTTT.

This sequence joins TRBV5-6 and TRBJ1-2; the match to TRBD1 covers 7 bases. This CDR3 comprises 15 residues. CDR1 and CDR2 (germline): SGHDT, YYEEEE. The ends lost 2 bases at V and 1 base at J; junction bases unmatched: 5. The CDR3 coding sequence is TGTGCCAGCAGCTTTCAGGGACAGCTTAACTATGGCTACACCTTC. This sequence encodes CASSFQGQLNYGYTF.

The CDR3 reads CSVEDSYRINTEAFF. The CDR3 DNA reads as TGCAGCGTTGAAGATAGTTACAGAATTAACACTGAAGCTTTCTTT. This rearrangement joins TRBV29-1 to TRBJ1-1; D is undetermined. V shed 0 bases and J shed 2 bases, with 13 bases lying between them. The CDR3 extends over 15 amino acids. Per germline, CDR1 SQVTM and CDR2 ANQGSEA.